This T cell receptor beta chain was identified in a study of blood T cell repertoires in COVID-19 (dated by TCRdb to the early 2020s). Regarding the complete study: Samples from collaborators originated in the United States, Italy and Spain and spanned both the acute and convalescent phases of COVID-19. The dataset comprised deeply sampled blood TCRbeta repertoires from subjects exposed to, actively infected with, or recovered from COVID-19. Sample metadata almost always included a de-identified subject ID, COVID-19 status, age in years and sex. HLA class I and class II types, where available, came from metadata supplied by the sample provider rather than from assay-based typing. The prospective study material was composed of cDNA or gDNA derived from T cells, B-cell-depleted T cells, or PBMCs. The samples were drawn from two sources: the first 160 participants of the ongoing ImmuneRACE study, and over 1,000 subjects contributed by 6 global collaborators. The repertoires were released in a freely available public database meant as a resource for research on the immune response to SARS-CoV-2.

Turning to this clone: It lacks a known antigen. Base qualities are not provided; no much larger clone lies one nucleotide away.

The immunoSEQ Assay, a bias-controlled multiplex PCR, was used to amplify TCRbeta CDR3 regions from genomic DNA. From the authors' description of their analysis: The number of nucleated cells in each sample was estimated by amplification of reference gene primers within the assay. Sequence reads were collapsed and filtered to measure the absolute abundance of every unique TCRbeta CDR3 rearrangement. For each sample, productive Simpson clonality was calculated as the square root of Simpson's diversity index across productive rearrangements. TCRdb stores this immuneACCESS table with in-frame sequences only. Part of the clones is absent; in the studies checked, under half of the shortfall reflects unresolved V genes, and no reason is known for the rest. V, J and clone size were drawn from that table, and D and trimming were deduced from the DNA. Across this sample there are about 100,000 clones, with about 85% seen only once. The biggest ten clones account for about 1.7% of the sample.

General conclusions and limits of the study: How much clinical and demographic metadata was included differed by source and by participant, and the metadata was provided uncurated.

Collaborating institutions collected whole blood in K2EDTA tubes following their own protocols. For TCRbeta analysis, collaborators shipped samples as frozen whole blood, isolated PBMCs, or DNA extracted from either of those sample types. This receptor was identified in a woman aged 70 to 79 with active or convalescent COVID-19. The specimen sequenced was peripheral blood.

The DNA reads as follows: TGTGCCATCAGTGAGGGGGACAGGGCCGGTGAAAAACTGTTTTTT. Its translation is CAISEGDRAGEKLFF. The chain employs TRBV10-3 and TRBJ1-4; TRBD1 agrees with 9 junctional bases. From the cysteine up to the phenylalanine, the CDR3 has a length of 15 residues. CDR3 DNA only is kept here, 45 bases in frame from base 1. CDR1 is given as ENHRY and CDR2 as SYGVKD, both from the germline V gene. The germline V end is reduced by 2 bases and the J end by 7 bases; junction bases left unmatched: 5.